These 16 T cell receptor beta chains were sequenced from one sample in a study of cytotoxic CD8 clonotypes in ibrutinib-treated CLL. Assay: immunoSEQ multiplex PCR; the TCRdb copy retains only in-frame clones and omits some. The data hold 200,000 to 250,000 clones, with roughly three quarters observed a single time. This specimen consisted of PBMCs, obtained after 12 months of ibrutinib treatment. Receptor source: a human donor with chronic lymphocytic leukemia.

The genes are TRBV30 and TRBJ2-3; the match to TRBD1 covers 10 bases. The CDR3 is made up of 15 amino acids. The J segment lost 4 bases and the V segment lost 6 bases, leaving 10 bases of the junction unmatched. The germline gives CDR1 GTSNPN, CDR2 SVGIG (reference sequence). The CDR3 DNA reads TGTGCCTGTAAGACCGGGACAGGGGAGGCAGATACGCAGTATTTT. Translating gives CACKTGTGEADTQYF.

This clone showed up many times. The gene calls are TRBV7-9 and TRBJ1-1; D is ambiguous. Per germline, CDR1 SEHNR and CDR2 FQNEAQ (reference sequence). The CDR3 runs to 15 residues. V gave up 4 bases and J gave up 0 bases, with 12 bases separating them. CDR3 coding DNA: TGTGCCAGCAGCTCGCACCCCGAGCTGAACACTGAAGCTTTCTTT. This translates into CASSSHPELNTEAFF.

The V and J genes are TRBV5-1 and TRBJ2-1; D perhaps matches TRBD1 (6 bases). Trimming pared 4 bases from V and 4 bases from J, leaving 12 bases between. The CDR3 length is 14 residues. The V gene's germline CDR1 is SGHRS and CDR2 YFSETQ. The CDR3 is CASSPLQGYNEQFF. The CDR3 nucleotides read TGCGCCAGCAGCCCCTTACAGGGTTACAATGAGCAGTTCTTC.

Only a few counts were recorded for this clone. The V gene is TRBV15, the J gene TRBJ1-5; unclear D gene. The CDR3 has 13 residues. Germline V gene lookup returns CDR1 LNHNV and CDR2 YYDKDF (reference sequence). Trimming stripped 4 bases from V and 2 bases from J, with 6 bases between. The CDR3: CATSTWGNQPQHF. CDR3 bases: TGTGCCACCAGCACTTGGGGCAATCAGCCCCAGCATTTT.

The V call is TRBV9, the J call TRBJ2-3; TRBD2 matches at 8 bases. Germline V gives CDR1 SGDLS, CDR2 YYNGEE. Trimming at V came to 5 bases and at J to 4 bases, leaving 12 bases not matched to a gene. The CDR3 is made up of 16 amino acids. The DNA of the CDR3 is TGTGCCAGCAGGGCCGCCGGGACTAGGTCCTCAGATACGCAGTATTTT. Residues: CASRAAGTRSSDTQYF. The full variable domain, with the rest looked up from reference TRBV9 and TRBJ2-3, is DSGVTQTPKHLITATGQRVTLRCSPRSGDLSVYWYQQSLDQGLQFLIQYYNGEERAKGNILERFSAQQFPDLHSELNLSSLELGDSALYFCASRAAGTRSSDTQYFGPGTRLTVL.

The chain joins TRBV5-1 to TRBJ2-7; weak D call: TRBD1 (5 bases). V was clipped by 2 bases and J by 4 bases, with 16 bases between them. CDR1 SGHRS and CDR2 YFSETQ come from the germline V gene. This CDR3 is built from 15 residues. The CDR3 bases are TGCGCCAGCAGCTTCGGTGGACAAACCCCGTACGAGCAGTACTTC. It yields the protein CASSFGGQTPYEQYF. The variable domain in full, with the rest retrieved from reference TRBV5-1 and TRBJ2-7, is KAGVTQTPRYLIKTRGQQVTLSCSPISGHRSVSWYQQTPGQGLQFLFEYFSETQRNKGNFPGRFSGRQFSNSRSEMNVSTLELGDSALYLCASSFGGQTPYEQYFGPGTRLTVT.

The chain joins TRBV5-1 to TRBJ2-3; 8 nucleotides align to TRBD1. Germline V lookup: CDR1 SGHRS, CDR2 YFSETQ. This CDR3 is 14 amino acids long. V lost 2 bases, J lost 3 bases, and 2 bases stayed unmatched. CDR3 protein: CASSFRQGTDTQYF. For the CDR3, the DNA is TGCGCCAGCAGCTTCCGACAGGGGACAGATACGCAGTATTTT.

The chain joins TRBV28 to TRBJ2-7; D call uncertain. The V end was cut by 4 bases, the J end by 2 bases, with 18 bases between. This CDR3 has 16 amino acids. Looked up from germline, CDR1 is MDHEN and CDR2 is SYDVKM. In nucleotides, the CDR3 is TGTGCCAGCAGTTCGTCCCTTGCGGTCGACCCCTACGAGCAGTACTTC. It translates to CASSSSLAVDPYEQYF.

CDR3 in DNA: TGTGCCAGCAGCTTAGAGGGTTATAGCAATCAGCCCCAGCATTTT. Translating it yields CASSLEGYSNQPQHF. J is TRBJ1-5 and V is TRBV7-8; D gene unclear. CDR1 and CDR2 from the germline V gene are SGHVS and FQNEAQ. V shed 1 base and J shed 0 bases, with 7 bases lying between them. The CDR3 consists of 15 residues.

J is TRBJ2-7 and V is TRBV5-1; D may match TRBD1 or TRBD2 (5 bases each). This CDR3 is 12 amino acids long. V shed 4 bases and J shed 5 bases, with 10 bases lying between them. Germline assignment: CDR1 SGHRS and CDR2 YFSETQ. Written as DNA, the CDR3 is TGCGCCAGCAGCGGGACCGGCCACGAGCAGTACTTC. Translated: CASSGTGHEQYF. The whole variable domain, filled in from reference TRBV5-1 and TRBJ2-7, reads KAGVTQTPRYLIKTRGQQVTLSCSPISGHRSVSWYQQTPGQGLQFLFEYFSETQRNKGNFPGRFSGRQFSNSRSEMNVSTLELGDSALYLCASSGTGHEQYFGPGTRLTVT.

This clone was picked up a small number of times. The V and J genes are TRBV19 and TRBJ2-2, with TRBD1 identical over 8 bases. The CDR3 is made up of 14 amino acids. Germline V gives CDR1 LNHDA, CDR2 SQIVND (reference sequence). V lost 4 bases to trimming and J lost 5 bases; unmatched junction nucleotides: 3. CDR3 region: CASSTGGLTGELFF. The CDR3, as DNA: TGTGCCAGTAGTACAGGGGGCTTGACCGGGGAGCTGTTTTTT.

This clone was counted a single time. The chain is built from TRBV18 and TRBJ2-5; D remains ambiguous. Per germline, CDR1 KGHSH and CDR2 LQKENI. The CDR3 runs to 12 residues. V was clipped by 5 bases and J by 2 bases, with 6 bases between them. The CDR3 spells CASSRQQETQYF. For the CDR3, the DNA is TGTGCCAGCTCAAGGCAGCAAGAGACCCAGTACTTC.

The rearrangement links TRBV7-9 to TRBJ1-5; D is perhaps TRBD1 (6 bases). The CDR3 totals 14 residues. V dropped 5 bases and J dropped 5 bases, with 13 bases sitting between them. The germline V gene encodes CDR1 SEHNR and CDR2 FQNEAQ (reference sequence). CDR3 in DNA: TGTGCCAGCAGCCCATGGGCAGGGGATCAGCCCCAGCATTTT. This sequence encodes CASSPWAGDQPQHF.

The V and J genes are TRBV18 and TRBJ1-4; D uncertain. The CDR3 is made up of 16 amino acids. Germline V CDR1 and CDR2: KGHSH, LQKENI. Trimming shortened V by 4 bases and J by 2 bases, and 14 bases separated the two germline ends. The chain's CDR3 is CASSRQRASTNEKLFF. The CDR3 coding sequence is TGTGCCAGCTCACGCCAGAGGGCTTCGACTAATGAAAAACTGTTTTTT.

V and J are TRBV5-5 and TRBJ2-7, with D possibly TRBD2 on 6 matching bases. Trimming left V 4 bases short and J 5 bases short, with 28 bases between. CDR1 is SGHKS and CDR2 is YYEKEE in the germline V gene (reference sequence). This CDR3 region has 18 residues. The CDR3 region has the DNA TGTGCCAGCAGCAAAAGTCAGGCCTGGTGGGAGGAAGGCCACGAGCAGTACTTC. Its translation is CASSKSQAWWEEGHEQYF.

The chain recombines TRBV30 with TRBJ2-2; D is perhaps TRBD1 (5 bases). The CDR3 is 14 residues long. The germline V and J ends were trimmed by 1 base and 3 bases, with 9 bases remaining between them. Germline V gene sequence: CDR1 GTSNPN, CDR2 SVGIG (reference sequence). This CDR3 is CAWSAAGYTGELFF. The CDR3 region has the DNA TGTGCCTGGAGTGCGGCAGGGTACACCGGGGAGCTGTTTTTT.